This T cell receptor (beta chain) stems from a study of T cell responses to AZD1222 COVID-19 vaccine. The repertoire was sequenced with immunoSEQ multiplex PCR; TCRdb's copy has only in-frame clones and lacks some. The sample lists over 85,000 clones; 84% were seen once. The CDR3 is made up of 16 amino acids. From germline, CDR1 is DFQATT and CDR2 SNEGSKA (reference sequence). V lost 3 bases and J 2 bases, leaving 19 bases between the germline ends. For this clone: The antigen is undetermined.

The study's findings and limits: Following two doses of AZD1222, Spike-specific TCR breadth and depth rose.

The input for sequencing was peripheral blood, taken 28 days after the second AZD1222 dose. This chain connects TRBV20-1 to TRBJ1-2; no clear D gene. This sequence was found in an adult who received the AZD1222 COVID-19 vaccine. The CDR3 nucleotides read TGCAGTGCTAGTTTAATGTCGGGGAGAGGAAACTATGGCTACACCTTC. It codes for CSASLMSGRGNYGYTF.